One sample yielded the 14 T cell receptor beta chains listed below, sequenced in a study of response to subunit inactivated influenza vaccine. MiXCR, applied by TCRdb to the RT-PCR reads, yields one record per CDR3 protein. Of 500,000 to 650,000 distinct CDR3 sequences listed, 7.5% to 8.5% were seen once; the top ten hold over 10%. The source was PBMCs from blood, collected less than 30 months after vaccination. The origin of the receptors is a man aged 45 to 70 who received an inactivated influenza vaccine.

This clonotype was seen ten or more times. V gene TRBV7-9 combines with J gene TRBJ2-7, with D perhaps matching TRBD1 (5 bases). CDR3 length: 15 residues. V was clipped by 5 bases and J by 0 bases, with 14 bases between them. Germline-derived CDR1 and CDR2 are SEHNR and FQNEAQ (reference sequence). The chain's CDR3 is CASSPRWQGSYEQYF. For the CDR3, the DNA is TGTGCCAGCAGCCCTAGGTGGCAGGGCTCCTACGAGCAGTACTTC.

This clonotype was counted at least ten times. This chain links TRBV5-1 with TRBJ2-2, with a weak D call TRBD2 (6 bases). This CDR3 is built from 15 residues. Germline lookup yields CDR1 SGHRS and CDR2 YFSETQ. V lost 2 bases and J lost 7, with 15 bases in between. The CDR3 sequence: CASSFRWTKNGELFF. CDR3 DNA sequence: TGCGCCAGCAGCTTTCGGTGGACTAAAAACGGGGAGCTGTTTTTT.

This clonotype was counted at least ten times. The chain links TRBV20-1 to TRBJ2-7; TRBD1 matches at 7 bases. After removal of 6 bases from V and 2 bases from J, the junction contained 16 bases not matched to a gene. CDR1 and CDR2 (germline): DFQATT, SNEGSKA (reference sequence). There are 16 residues in the CDR3. The CDR3 reads CSADPLAGTVPYEQYF. The CDR3 region has the DNA TGCAGTGCCGACCCCTTGGCCGGGACAGTCCCCTACGAGCAGTACTTC.

This clonotype was recorded many times. V usage is TRBV5-6 and J usage is TRBJ2-3; weak D call: TRBD1 (6 bases). V dropped 1 base and J dropped 1 base, with 10 bases sitting between them. The CDR3 sequence is 15 residues long. The V gene's germline CDR1 is SGHDT and CDR2 YYEEEE. The CDR3 is CASSLSPGGTDTQYF. For the CDR3, the DNA is TGTGCCAGCAGCTTGTCGCCAGGGGGCACAGATACGCAGTATTTT.

This clonotype showed up just a few times. The chain combines TRBV5-1 with TRBJ2-2, with a possible D match to TRBD1 (5 bases). The germline CDR1 and CDR2 sequences are SGHRS and YFSETQ. The CDR3 runs 14 residues. Trimming took 6 bases from V and 1 from J, leaving 10 bases between them. DNA of the CDR3: TGCGCCAGCACCGAAGGACAGAACACCGGGGAGCTGTTTTTT. Protein product: CASTEGQNTGELFF.

This clonotype was observed a handful of times. The chain is built from TRBV6-5 and TRBJ2-3, with 7 bases lining up with TRBD2. Unmatched junction bases numbered 21, after V lost 4 bases and J lost 5 bases. The CDR3 totals 19 residues. The V gene's germline CDR1 is MNHEY and CDR2 SVGAGI. Here the CDR3 reads CASSSGLAAQGEPVDTQYF. CDR3 coding DNA: TGTGCCAGCAGTTCGGGGCTAGCGGCCCAAGGGGAGCCAGTAGATACGCAGTATTTT.

This clonotype was observed a few times. The chain carries TRBV3-1 and TRBJ1-2; no definite D call. Germline V CDR1 and CDR2: LGHDT, YNNKEL (reference sequence). V gave up 0 bases and J gave up 4 bases, with 9 bases separating them. This CDR3 comprises 14 residues. CDR3 nucleotides: TGTGCCAGCAGCCAAGATCCCGGATTCTATGGCTACACCTTC. This gives the protein CASSQDPGFYGYTF. The full variable domain, rest sourced from reference TRBV3-1 and TRBJ1-2, is DTAVSQTPKYLVTQMGNDKSIKCEQNLGHDTMYWYKQDSKKFLKIMFSYNNKELIINETVPNRFSPKSPDKAHLNLHINSLELGDSAVYFCASSQDPGFYGYTFGSGTRLTVV.

At least ten counts were recorded for this clonotype. The V gene is TRBV2, the J gene TRBJ2-7; no reliable D call. Germline CDR1 and CDR2: SNHLY and FYNNEI. V shed 3 bases and J shed 3 bases, with 3 bases lying between them. CDR3 length: 11 amino acids. The CDR3 loop reads CASSEHYEQYF. CDR3 sequence (DNA): TGTGCCAGCAGTGAGCACTACGAGCAGTACTTC.

CDR3 residues: CASNDRDRDSYGYTF. CDR3 in DNA: TGTGCCAGCAACGACCGGGACAGGGATTCCTATGGCTACACCTTC. The chain recombines TRBV28 with TRBJ1-2, with 9 bases fitting TRBD1. The CDR3 length is 15 residues. V was pared by 7 bases and J by 4 bases, with 10 bases of the junction left unmatched. Germline lookup yields CDR1 MDHEN and CDR2 SYDVKM.

This clonotype was observed many times. The chain carries TRBV6-2 or TRBV6-3 and TRBJ2-6; no definite D call. The CDR3 totals 15 residues. Per germline, CDR1 MNHEY and CDR2 SVGEGT. V lost 2 bases and J 0 bases, leaving 5 bases between the germline ends. As DNA, the CDR3 is TGTGCCAGCAGTTACGATGGCTCTGGGGCCAACGTCCTGACTTTC. This encodes CASSYDGSGANVLTF.

There are many counts of this clonotype. The rearrangement uses TRBV27 and TRBJ1-2, with unresolved D. The CDR3 has 13 residues. Trimming pared 0 bases from V and 0 bases from J, leaving 2 bases between. The germline V gene has CDR1 MNHEY and CDR2 SMNVEV (reference sequence). In DNA, the CDR3 is TGTGCCAGCAGTTTATCAGCTAACTATGGCTACACCTTC. Translation: CASSLSANYGYTF.

This clonotype was observed many times. This sequence joins TRBV9 and TRBJ2-2, with a weak D call TRBD1 (5 bases). V gave up 4 bases and J gave up 5 bases, with 12 bases separating them. This CDR3 has 14 residues. Germline V gene sequence: CDR1 SGDLS, CDR2 YYNGEE. The CDR3 bases are TGTGCCAGCAGCCAAACTGGGGCGACCGGGGAGCTGTTTTTT. It specifies CASSQTGATGELFF.

The chain uses TRBV4-1 and TRBJ2-1; 11 bases fit TRBD2. Losses at the gene ends were 5 bases for V and 0 bases for J; bases not matched to a gene: 3. Germline-derived CDR1 and CDR2 are MGHRA and YSYEKL. The CDR3 runs 16 residues. As DNA, the CDR3 is TGCGCCAGCAGCATAGCGGGAGGGGGCTCCTACAATGAGCAGTTCTTC. Translating gives CASSIAGGGSYNEQFF.

The table lists this clonotype with many counts. This chain uses TRBV25-1 with TRBJ2-3; D is tentatively TRBD1 or TRBD2 (6 bases each). Germline V lookup: CDR1 MGHDK, CDR2 SYGVNS. The germline V and J ends were trimmed by 3 bases and 7 bases, with 20 bases remaining between them. The CDR3 extends over 16 amino acids. The CDR3 here is CASSDPGGVNRHTQYF. The CDR3 region has the DNA TGTGCCAGCAGTGACCCCGGGGGCGTCAATCGTCATACGCAGTATTTT.